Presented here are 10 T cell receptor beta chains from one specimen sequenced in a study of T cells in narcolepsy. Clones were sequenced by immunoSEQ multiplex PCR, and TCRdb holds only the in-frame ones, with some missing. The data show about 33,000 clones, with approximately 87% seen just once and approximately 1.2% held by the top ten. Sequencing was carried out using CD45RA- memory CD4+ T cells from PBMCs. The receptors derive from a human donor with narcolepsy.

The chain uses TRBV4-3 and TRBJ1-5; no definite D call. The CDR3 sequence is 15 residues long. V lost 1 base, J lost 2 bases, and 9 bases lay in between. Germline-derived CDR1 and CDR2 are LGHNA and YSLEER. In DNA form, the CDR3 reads TGCGCCAGCAGCCAAGCTGTGAGGGGCAATCAGCCCCAGCATTTT. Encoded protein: CASSQAVRGNQPQHF.

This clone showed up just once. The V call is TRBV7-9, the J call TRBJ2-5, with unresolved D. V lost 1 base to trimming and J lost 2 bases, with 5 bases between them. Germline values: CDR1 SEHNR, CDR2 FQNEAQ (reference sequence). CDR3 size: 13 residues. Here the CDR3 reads CASSLVIQETQYF. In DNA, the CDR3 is TGTGCCAGCAGCTTAGTTATTCAAGAGACCCAGTACTTC.

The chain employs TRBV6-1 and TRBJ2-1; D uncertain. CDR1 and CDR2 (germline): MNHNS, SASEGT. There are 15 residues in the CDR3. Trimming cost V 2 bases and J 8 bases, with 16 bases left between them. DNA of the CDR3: TGTGCCAGCAGTGAACTACCCTACCGCGGCCATGAGCAGTTCTTC. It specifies CASSELPYRGHEQFF.

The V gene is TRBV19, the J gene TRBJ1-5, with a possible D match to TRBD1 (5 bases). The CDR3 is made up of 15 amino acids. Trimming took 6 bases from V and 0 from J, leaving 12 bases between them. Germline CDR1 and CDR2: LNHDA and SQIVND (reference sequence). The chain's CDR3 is CASSRTNPSNQPQHF. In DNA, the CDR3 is TGTGCCAGTAGCCGGACAAATCCTAGCAATCAGCCCCAGCATTTT.

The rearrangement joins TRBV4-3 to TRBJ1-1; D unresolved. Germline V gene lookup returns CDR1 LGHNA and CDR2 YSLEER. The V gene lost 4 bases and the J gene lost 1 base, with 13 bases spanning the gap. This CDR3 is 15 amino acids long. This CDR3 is CASSLGPVTNTEAFF. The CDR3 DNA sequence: TGCGCCAGCAGCCTTGGTCCGGTCACGAACACTGAAGCTTTCTTT.

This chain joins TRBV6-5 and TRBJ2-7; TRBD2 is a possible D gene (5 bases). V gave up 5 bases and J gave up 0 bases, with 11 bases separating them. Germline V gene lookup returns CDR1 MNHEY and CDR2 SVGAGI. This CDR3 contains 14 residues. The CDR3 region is CASSRGSTSYEQYF. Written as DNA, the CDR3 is TGTGCCAGCAGTCGCGGGTCGACCTCCTACGAGCAGTACTTC.

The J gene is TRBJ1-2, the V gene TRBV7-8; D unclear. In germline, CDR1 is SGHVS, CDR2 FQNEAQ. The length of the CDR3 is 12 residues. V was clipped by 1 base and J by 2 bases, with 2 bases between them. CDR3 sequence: CASSLDNYGYTF. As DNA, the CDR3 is TGTGCCAGCAGCTTAGACAACTATGGCTACACCTTC. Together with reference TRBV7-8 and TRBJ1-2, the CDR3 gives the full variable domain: GAGVSQSPRYKVAKRGQDVALRCDPISGHVSLFWYQQALGQGPEFLTYFQNEAQLDKSGLPSDRFFAERPEGSVSTLKIQRTQQEDSAVYLCASSLDNYGYTFGSGTRLTVV.

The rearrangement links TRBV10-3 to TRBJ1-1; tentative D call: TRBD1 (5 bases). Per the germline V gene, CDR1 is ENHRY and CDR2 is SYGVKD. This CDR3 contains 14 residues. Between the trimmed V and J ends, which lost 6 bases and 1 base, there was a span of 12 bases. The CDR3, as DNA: TGTGCCATCAGCCGAATGCAGGGGAACACTGAAGCTTTCTTT. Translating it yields CAISRMQGNTEAFF.

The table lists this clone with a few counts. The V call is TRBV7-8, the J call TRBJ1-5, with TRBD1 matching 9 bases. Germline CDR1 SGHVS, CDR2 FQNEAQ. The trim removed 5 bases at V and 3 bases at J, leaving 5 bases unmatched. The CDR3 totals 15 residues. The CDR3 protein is CASSPGTGTNQPQHF. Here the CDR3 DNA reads TGTGCCAGCAGCCCCGGGACAGGGACCAATCAGCCCCAGCATTTT.

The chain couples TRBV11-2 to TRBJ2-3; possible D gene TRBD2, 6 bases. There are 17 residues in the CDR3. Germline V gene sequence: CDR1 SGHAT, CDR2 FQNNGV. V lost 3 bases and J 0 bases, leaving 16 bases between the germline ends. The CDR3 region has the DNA TGTGCCAGCAGCTTGTTACGGGACTCACCAAGCACAGATACGCAGTATTTT. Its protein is CASSLLRDSPSTDTQYF.